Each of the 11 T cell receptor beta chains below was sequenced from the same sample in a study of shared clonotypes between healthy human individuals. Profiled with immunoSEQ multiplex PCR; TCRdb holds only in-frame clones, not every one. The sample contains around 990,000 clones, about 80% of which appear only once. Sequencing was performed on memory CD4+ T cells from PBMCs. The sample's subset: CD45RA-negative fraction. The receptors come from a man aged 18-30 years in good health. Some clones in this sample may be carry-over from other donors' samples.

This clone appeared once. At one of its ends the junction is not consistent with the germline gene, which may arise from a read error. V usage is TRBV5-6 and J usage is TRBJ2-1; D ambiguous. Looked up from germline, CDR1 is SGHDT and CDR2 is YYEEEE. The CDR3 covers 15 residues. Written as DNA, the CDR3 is TGTGCCAGCAGATTGGGGATTCATCCCTACAATGAGCAGTTCTTC. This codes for CASRLGIHPYNEQFF.

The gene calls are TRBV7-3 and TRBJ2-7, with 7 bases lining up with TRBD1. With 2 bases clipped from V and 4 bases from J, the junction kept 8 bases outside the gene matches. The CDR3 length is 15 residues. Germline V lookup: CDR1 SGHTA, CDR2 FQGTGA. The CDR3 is CASSLGSTGTYEQYF. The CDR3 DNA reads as TGTGCCAGCAGCTTAGGGTCGACAGGGACGTACGAGCAGTACTTC.

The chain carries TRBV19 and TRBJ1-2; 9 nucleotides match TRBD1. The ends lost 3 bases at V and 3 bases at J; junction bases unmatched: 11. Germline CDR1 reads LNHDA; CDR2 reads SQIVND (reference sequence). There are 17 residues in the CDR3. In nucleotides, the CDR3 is TGTGCCAGTAGTATCCCCCGGGGGACAGGGACCTACTATGGCTACACCTTC. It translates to CASSIPRGTGTYYGYTF.

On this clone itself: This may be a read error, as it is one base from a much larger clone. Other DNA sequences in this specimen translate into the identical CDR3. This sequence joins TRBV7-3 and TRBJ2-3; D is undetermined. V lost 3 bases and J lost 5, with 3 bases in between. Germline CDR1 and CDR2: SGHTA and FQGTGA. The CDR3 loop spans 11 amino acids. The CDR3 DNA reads TGTGCCAGCAGCTTTGGAGATACGCAGTATTTT. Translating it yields CASSFGDTQYF. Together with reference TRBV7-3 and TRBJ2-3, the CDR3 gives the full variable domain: GAGVSQTPSNKVTEKGKYVELRCDPISGHTALYWYRQSLGQGPEFLIYFQGTGAADDSGLPNDRFFAVRPEGSVSTLKIQRTERGDSAVYLCASSFGDTQYFGPGTRLTVL.

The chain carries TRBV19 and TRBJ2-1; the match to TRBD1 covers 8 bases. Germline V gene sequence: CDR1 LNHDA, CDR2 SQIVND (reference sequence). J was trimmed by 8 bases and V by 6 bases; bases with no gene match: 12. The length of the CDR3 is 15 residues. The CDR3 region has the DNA TGTGCCAGTAGGACAGGGGCCAGTGGCGGGGATGAGCAGTTCTTC. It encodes CASRTGASGGDEQFF.

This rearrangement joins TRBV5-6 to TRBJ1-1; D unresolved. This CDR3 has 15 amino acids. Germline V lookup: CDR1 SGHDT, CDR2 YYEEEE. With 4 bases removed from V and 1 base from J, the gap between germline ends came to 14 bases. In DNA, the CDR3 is TGTGCCAGCAGCCCCCACCGGCCGGGGAACACTGAAGCTTTCTTT. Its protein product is CASSPHRPGNTEAFF.

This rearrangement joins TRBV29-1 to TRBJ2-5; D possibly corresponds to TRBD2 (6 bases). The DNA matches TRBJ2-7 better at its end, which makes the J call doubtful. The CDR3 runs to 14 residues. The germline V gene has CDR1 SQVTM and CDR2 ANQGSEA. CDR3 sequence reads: CSVEGGGPTYEQYF. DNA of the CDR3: TGCAGCGTTGAAGGGGGAGGTCCCACCTACGAGCAGTACTTC.

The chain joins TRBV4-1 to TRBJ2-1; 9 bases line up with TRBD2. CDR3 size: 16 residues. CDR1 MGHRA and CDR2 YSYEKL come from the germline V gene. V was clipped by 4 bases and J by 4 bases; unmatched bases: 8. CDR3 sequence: CASSLHGLASYNEQFF. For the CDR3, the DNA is TGCGCCAGCAGCCTCCACGGACTAGCGTCATACAATGAGCAGTTCTTC.

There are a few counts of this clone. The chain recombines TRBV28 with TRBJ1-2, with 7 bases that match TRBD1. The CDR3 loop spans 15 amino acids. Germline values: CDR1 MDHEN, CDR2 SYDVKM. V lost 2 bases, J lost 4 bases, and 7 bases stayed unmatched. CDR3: CASSLPRDSTYGYTF. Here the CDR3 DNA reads TGTGCCAGCAGTTTACCCCGGGACAGTACCTATGGCTACACCTTC.

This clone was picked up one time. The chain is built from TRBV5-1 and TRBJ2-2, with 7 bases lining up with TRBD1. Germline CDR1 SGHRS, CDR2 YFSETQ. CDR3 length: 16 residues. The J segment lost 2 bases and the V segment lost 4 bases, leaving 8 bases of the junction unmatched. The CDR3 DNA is TGCGCCAGCAGCCGACGGGACAGCAGAAACACCGGGGAGCTGTTTTTT. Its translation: CASSRRDSRNTGELFF.

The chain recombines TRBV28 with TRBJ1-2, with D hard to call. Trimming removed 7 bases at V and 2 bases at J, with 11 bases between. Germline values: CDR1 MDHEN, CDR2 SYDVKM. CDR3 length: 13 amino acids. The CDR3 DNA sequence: TGTGCCAGCATTAACCCACGAAACTATGGCTACACCTTC. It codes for CASINPRNYGYTF.